This TCR beta chain was documented in a study of blood T cells in healthy people across ages. This clonotype has just a few counts. PCR was performed a second time for roughly 7 to 11 cycles using a sample-barcoded 5' primer and a J-beta primer mix. TCRdb itself ran the 5' RACE reads through MiXCR, one entry per CDR3 protein. The data hold 790,000 or so distinct CDR3 sequences, with about 46% observed a single time. This TCR was recovered from a man older than 75 in good health. The sequencing sample was made of blood.

The CDR3 region has the DNA TGTGCCAGCAGTGAAGCAGGGTACAATTCCCACGAGCAGTACTTC. Amino acid sequence: CASSEAGYNSHEQYF. The chain recombines TRBV2 with TRBJ2-7; the D is unclear. The CDR3 runs to 15 residues. With 0 bases removed from V and 5 bases from J, the gap between germline ends came to 14 bases. Germline CDR1 is SNHLY and CDR2 is FYNNEI.